This passage covers 9 T cell receptor beta chains from one sample sequenced in a study of T cell repertoires in cytomegalovirus infection. Using its own MiXCR run on the reads, TCRdb lists one record per CDR3 protein. The data contain 200,000 to 300,000 distinct CDR3 sequences, approximately 13% of them seen just once; the ten biggest clones take up roughly 9.7%. Sequencing used PBMCs. The receptors were sampled from a human donor in good health (CMV status not recorded). Some clones in this sample may be carry-over from other donors' samples.

The chain has TRBV28 and TRBJ2-7, with 9 bases identical to TRBD2. Germline V gene data show CDR1 as MDHEN and CDR2 as SYDVKM. V shed 5 bases and J 4 bases; nucleotides not matched to a gene: 6. The CDR3 runs 14 residues. CDR3 protein: CASSGMTSGYEQYF. Here the CDR3 DNA reads TGTGCCAGCAGTGGAATGACTAGCGGATACGAGCAGTACTTC.

This clonotype was found many times. J is TRBJ2-1 and V is TRBV7-2; D remains ambiguous. This CDR3 is 13 amino acids long. Deletions cut 1 base from V and 4 bases from J, with 5 bases between. CDR1 and CDR2 from the germline V gene are SGHTA and FQGNSA. The CDR3: CASSLGTYNEQFF. Here the CDR3 DNA reads TGTGCCAGCAGCTTAGGAACGTACAATGAGCAGTTCTTC.

The sample holds many counts of this clonotype. The V and J genes are TRBV28 and TRBJ1-5; TRBD1 matches 7 bases. The germline CDR1 and CDR2 sequences are MDHEN and SYDVKM. V lost 5 bases to trimming and J lost 5 bases; unmatched junction nucleotides: 9. The CDR3 spans 15 residues. The CDR3 spells CASSQLDRDDQPQHF. The CDR3 DNA is TGTGCCAGCAGTCAACTAGACAGGGACGATCAGCCCCAGCATTTT.

This clonotype was detected a few times. The V and J genes are TRBV5-1 and TRBJ1-5; 7 nucleotides agree with TRBD1. J was trimmed by 3 bases and V by 4 bases; bases with no gene match: 10. Germline V gives CDR1 SGHRS, CDR2 YFSETQ. This CDR3 is 16 amino acids long. The CDR3 here is CASSLGEGGYNQPQHF. The CDR3 DNA sequence: TGCGCCAGCAGCCTGGGAGAAGGGGGCTACAATCAGCCCCAGCATTTT.

This clonotype was counted many times. The chain combines TRBV7-2 with TRBJ1-5; D gene ambiguous. The CDR3 totals 14 residues. V lost 1 base and J lost 7, with 11 bases in between. In germline, CDR1 is SGHTA, CDR2 FQGNSA. The CDR3 nucleotides read TGTGCCAGCAGCTTAGAGCTCAATCGCCAGCCCCAGCATTTT. This translates into CASSLELNRQPQHF.

In its sample, this clonotype was seen many times. The genes are TRBV7-3 and TRBJ2-7, with 8 bases lining up with TRBD2. Trimming cost V 0 bases and J 0 bases; bases outside gene matches: 7. Germline V gene sequence: CDR1 SGHTA, CDR2 FQGTGA. The CDR3 is made up of 17 amino acids. In DNA, the CDR3 is TGTGCCAGCAGCTTAACGGGAAGCGGGGGCAACTCCTACGAGCAGTACTTC. This gives the protein CASSLTGSGGNSYEQYF.

This clonotype was counted only a few times. The V gene is TRBV5-1, the J gene TRBJ2-1; TRBD2 agrees at 9 bases. This CDR3 comprises 15 residues. V was pared by 0 bases and J by 6 bases, with 4 bases of the junction left unmatched. CDR1 and CDR2 from the germline V gene are SGHRS and YFSETQ. CDR3 residues: CASSLAGGRGNEQFF. The DNA of the CDR3 is TGCGCCAGCAGCTTGGCTGGCGGGAGGGGCAATGAGCAGTTCTTC.

This chain uses TRBV29-1 with TRBJ2-1; D is possibly TRBD1 (5 bases). This CDR3 region has 12 residues. V gave up 4 bases and J gave up 8 bases, with 12 bases separating them. The V gene's germline CDR1 is SQVTM and CDR2 ANQGSEA. CDR3 DNA: TGCAGCGTTGCTACAGGCTTCGATGAGCAGTTCTTC. Amino acids: CSVATGFDEQFF.

The chain joins TRBV2 to TRBJ2-1; D possibly corresponds to TRBD2 (5 bases). Per the germline V gene, CDR1 is SNHLY and CDR2 is FYNNEI. The CDR3 has 14 amino acids. V dropped 6 bases and J dropped 0 bases, with 9 bases sitting between them. CDR3 sequence reads: CASSGLFSYNEQFF. Here the CDR3 DNA reads TGTGCCAGCAGCGGACTCTTCTCCTACAATGAGCAGTTCTTC.